The 5 T cell receptor beta chains given below trace back to one sample, sequenced in a study of shared clonotypes between healthy human individuals. Selected positively for CCR7 and CD45RO-negative, naive CD8 cells excluded terminally differentiated effector memory CD45RA+ cells. The table came from immunoSEQ multiplex PCR; TCRdb's copy has only in-frame clones and leaves some out. The sample has hundreds of thousands of clones; roughly 96% are singletons. The sample taken for sequencing was naive CD8+ T cells sorted from blood. Receptors were obtained from a young woman in good health.

The rearrangement links TRBV10-2 to TRBJ2-7; TRBD2 might be the D (6 bases). The CDR3 length is 15 residues. V was cut by 6 bases and J by 3 bases, with 18 bases left in between. Germline loops: CDR1 WSHSY, CDR2 SAAADI. The CDR3 spells CASRTRGSPNYEQYF. The CDR3 DNA reads as TGCGCCAGCAGAACCCGGGGGAGTCCCAACTACGAGCAGTACTTC.

This chain uses TRBV11-2 with TRBJ2-5, with 9 nucleotides matching TRBD1. The DNA matches TRBJ2-7 better at its end, which makes the J call doubtful. The CDR3 length is 17 residues. Germline lookup yields CDR1 SGHAT and CDR2 FQNNGV. In DNA, the CDR3 is TGTGCCAGCAGCTTAGATCTATCGGGACAGGGAACCTACGAGCAGTACTTC. Its protein product is CASSLDLSGQGTYEQYF.

This clone has only one observation. J is TRBJ1-4 and V is TRBV6-8, with TRBD1 matching 8 bases. The V gene end was trimmed by 5 bases and the J gene end by 6 bases; junction bases not matched to a gene: 20. The CDR3 totals 19 residues. CDR1 is MNHGY and CDR2 is SAAAGT in the germline V gene. The CDR3 bases are TGTGCCAGCAGTCCGGCCGAGGCAGGGGGCATGATGAGAGATGAAAAACTGTTTTTT. It is translated as CASSPAEAGGMMRDEKLFF.

The J gene is TRBJ2-1, the V gene TRBV10-2, with D possibly matching TRBD2 (6 bases). Looked up from germline, CDR1 is WSHSY and CDR2 is SAAADI. The V end was cut by 0 bases, the J end by 5 bases, with 11 bases between. This CDR3 spans 15 amino acids. CDR3 sequence: CASSESLASHNEQFF. Written as DNA, the CDR3 is TGCGCCAGCAGTGAGTCCCTAGCGTCTCACAATGAGCAGTTCTTC.

The J gene is TRBJ2-7, the V gene TRBV4-1; D remains ambiguous. Trimming took 1 base from V and 4 from J, leaving 14 bases between them. There are 15 residues in the CDR3. Germline V lookup: CDR1 MGHRA, CDR2 YSYEKL. The chain's CDR3 is CASSQVIGANYEQYF. The CDR3 nucleotides read TGCGCCAGCAGCCAAGTTATCGGAGCCAATTACGAGCAGTACTTC.